Presented here are 16 T cell receptor beta chains from one specimen sequenced in a study of blood T cell repertoires in COVID-19. Profiled with immunoSEQ multiplex PCR; TCRdb holds only in-frame clones, not every one. The profile shows roughly 180,000 clones, about 90% of them singletons. Specimen: peripheral blood. The receptors derive from a man between 70 and 80 years old with active or convalescent COVID-19.

The chain employs TRBV6-5 and TRBJ2-3; D might be TRBD1 (6 bases). This CDR3 has 16 residues. V lost 1 base to trimming and J lost 5 bases, with 16 bases between them. CDR1 MNHEY and CDR2 SVGAGI come from the germline V gene. CDR3 protein: CASSYYQAGARDTQYF. The DNA for the CDR3 is TGTGCCAGCAGTTACTACCAGGCAGGGGCGAGAGATACGCAGTATTTT.

This chain joins TRBV19 and TRBJ1-5; D is uncertain. Trimming shortened V by 1 base and J by 3 bases, and 22 bases separated the two germline ends. Germline CDR1 reads LNHDA; CDR2 reads SQIVND (reference sequence). This CDR3 is 19 amino acids long. The CDR3 region has the DNA TGTGCCAGTAGTATAGGGTCTTTCGTAGCTGGCAGATACAATCAGCCCCAGCATTTT. It translates to CASSIGSFVAGRYNQPQHF.

The gene calls are TRBV11-2 and TRBJ2-5; 8 bases are a match to TRBD1. The CDR3 runs to 15 residues. Trimming at V came to 8 bases and at J to 1 base, leaving 9 bases not matched to a gene. Germline V gene sequence: CDR1 SGHAT, CDR2 FQNNGV. The CDR3 coding sequence is TGTGCCAGCGCCACCCAGACAGGGGCCCAAGAGACCCAGTACTTC. It yields the protein CASATQTGAQETQYF.

The genes are TRBV7-9 and TRBJ1-2; tentative D call: TRBD1 (5 bases). The CDR3 extends over 14 amino acids. Germline lookup yields CDR1 SEHNR and CDR2 FQNEAQ (reference sequence). Trimming removed 1 base at V and 3 bases at J, with 9 bases between. CDR3 loop: CASSLDRRYYGYTF. The CDR3 DNA follows: TGTGCCAGCAGCTTAGACAGGCGGTACTATGGCTACACCTTC.

The chain couples TRBV3-1 (or the pseudogene TRBV3-2) to TRBJ2-5; 7 bases are shared with TRBD1. Trimming removed 4 bases from V and 2 bases from J; junction bases left unmatched: 4. The CDR3 is 14 amino acids. Germline loops: CDR1 LGHDT, CDR2 YNNKEL (reference sequence). CDR3: CASSRPGQQETQYF. As DNA, the CDR3 is TGTGCCAGCAGCCGACCGGGACAGCAAGAGACCCAGTACTTC.

A remark on this clone: This could be a read error, since a much larger clone is one nucleotide away. This chain joins TRBV11-2 and TRBJ1-5, with D maybe TRBD1 (6 bases). CDR1 is SGHAT and CDR2 is FQNNGV in the germline V gene. V lost 3 bases to trimming and J lost 0 bases, with 9 bases between them. This CDR3 contains 15 residues. CDR3 in DNA: TGTGCCAGCAGCTTCCAGGGGTATAGCAATCAGCCCCAGCATTTT. Its translation: CASSFQGYSNQPQHF.

The rearrangement joins TRBV7-6 to TRBJ2-2; 10 bases agree with TRBD1. Looked up from germline, CDR1 is SGHVS and CDR2 is FNYEAQ. Germline trimming cut 5 bases from V and 0 bases from J; bases unmatched to any gene: 3. This CDR3 contains 16 residues. The CDR3: CASSPGQGANTGELFF. The DNA of the CDR3 is TGTGCCAGCAGCCCCGGACAGGGGGCGAACACCGGGGAGCTGTTTTTT.

This chain joins TRBV27 and TRBJ1-5; D not resolved. The CDR3 length is 12 residues. In germline, CDR1 is MNHEY, CDR2 SMNVEV (reference sequence). The V end lost 5 bases, the J end lost 6 bases, and 8 bases lay between the germline ends. The CDR3 DNA reads as TGTGCCAGCAGTACCCGAGGTCAGCCCCAGCATTTT. Translating gives CASSTRGQPQHF.

The chain links TRBV6-1 to TRBJ1-5; D is possibly TRBD1 (6 bases). CDR1 is MNHNS, CDR2 SASEGT, per germline. V lost 1 base and J 6 bases, leaving 13 bases between the germline ends. CDR3 length equals 15 residues. As DNA, the CDR3 is TGTGCCAGCAGTGAAGGGACAGCCGGCCGTCAGCCCCAGCATTTT. The encoded protein is CASSEGTAGRQPQHF.

This chain links TRBV7-9 with TRBJ2-7, with 9 nucleotides matching TRBD1. The CDR3 sequence is 15 residues long. The germline gives CDR1 SEHNR, CDR2 FQNEAQ (reference sequence). V gave up 3 bases and J gave up 4 bases; unmatched junction bases: 7. The CDR3 DNA is TGTGCCAGCAGCTTTAGTTTAGGACAGGGGTACGAGCAGTACTTC. Amino acids: CASSFSLGQGYEQYF. The variable domain in full, completed from reference TRBV7-9 and TRBJ2-7, reads DTGVSQNPRHKITKRGQNVTFRCDPISEHNRLYWYRQTLGQGPEFLTYFQNEAQLEKSRLLSDRFSAERPKGSFSTLEIQRTEQGDSAMYLCASSFSLGQGYEQYFGPGTRLTVT.

The V and J genes are TRBV29-1 and TRBJ1-1; D not certain. The ends were cut back, 5 bases at V and 6 bases at J, with 19 bases in the middle. The CDR3 is 14 residues long. The germline V gene encodes CDR1 SQVTM and CDR2 ANQGSEA. In DNA, the CDR3 is TGCAGCGTTAAAAATACGGCCTGGGCTTCTGAAGCTTTCTTT. Amino acid sequence: CSVKNTAWASEAFF.

The J gene is TRBJ2-2, the V gene TRBV28; 10 positions agree with TRBD1. J gave up 3 bases and V 6 bases, and 7 bases lay outside the gene matches. This CDR3 is 16 amino acids long. Germline V CDR1 and CDR2: MDHEN, SYDVKM. This chain's CDR3 is CASRKTGTGDTGELFF. The CDR3 nucleotides are TGTGCCAGCAGGAAAACCGGGACAGGGGACACCGGGGAGCTGTTTTTT.

V gene TRBV5-1 combines with J gene TRBJ1-2; D not certain. Germline V gives CDR1 SGHRS, CDR2 YFSETQ. Deletions cut 2 bases from V and 6 bases from J, with 8 bases between. The length of the CDR3 is 12 residues. The DNA for the CDR3 is TGCGCCAGCAGCTTTGGTCTAGATGGCTACACCTTC. It specifies CASSFGLDGYTF.

The CDR3 region is CASSQESIREQFF. DNA of the CDR3: TGTGCCAGCAGCCAAGAATCGATCAGGGAGCAGTTCTTC. The chain couples TRBV14 to TRBJ2-1; D gene uncertain. The CDR3 loop spans 13 amino acids. CDR1 is SGHDN and CDR2 is FVKESK in the germline V gene. Trimming stripped 0 bases from V and 10 bases from J, with 10 bases between. The variable domain in full, with the rest retrieved from reference TRBV14 and TRBJ2-1, is EAGVTQFPSHSVIEKGQTVTLRCDPISGHDNLYWYRRVMGKEIKFLLHFVKESKQDESGMPNNRFLAERTGGTYSTLKVQPAELEDSGVYFCASSQESIREQFFGPGTRLTVL.

This clone has more than one count but fewer than ten. This chain uses TRBV4-1 with TRBJ2-4; 7 bases are a match to TRBD1. The CDR3 extends over 18 amino acids. From germline, CDR1 is MGHRA and CDR2 YSYEKL. Trimming took 4 bases from V and 1 from J; bases not matched to a gene: 13. Written as DNA, the CDR3 is TGCGCCAGCAGCCCCATTCCTCGACAGGGTTGGGCCAAAAACATTCAGTACTTC. Translated: CASSPIPRQGWAKNIQYF.

The chain employs TRBV9 and TRBJ2-7; possibly TRBD2 for D (5 bases). The CDR3 is 16 residues long. V was trimmed by 0 bases and J by 0 bases, leaving 13 bases between them. Germline loops: CDR1 SGDLS, CDR2 YYNGEE. The CDR3 region is CASSVAPSYSSYEQYF. The CDR3 nucleotides are TGTGCCAGCAGCGTAGCCCCTAGCTACAGCTCCTACGAGCAGTACTTC.